Listed below are T cell receptor beta chains from one sample, sequenced in a study of chemoradiotherapy in HPV16-positive cancers. The repertoire was sequenced with immunoSEQ multiplex PCR; TCRdb's copy has only in-frame clones and lacks some. This table has 3,500 or so clones, less than 75% appearing once. The specimen was taken from a patient who underwent chemoradiotherapy. These receptors were collected from a human donor with HPV-associated anogenital cancer. CDR3s include the opening cysteine and the closing phenylalanine or tryptophan.

TRBV7-2	TRBJ1-2	CASSFQGQGGGYTF
TRBV7-3	TRBJ2-2	CASSLDSYTGELFF
TRBV20-1	TRBJ2-7	CSARENYEQYF
TRBV6-5	TRBJ2-5	CASSWHGVGETQYF
TRBV7-2	TRBJ2-5	CASSLGAKTQYF
TRBV29-1	TRBJ1-2	CSVFVSGVGYTF
TRBV6-1	TRBJ1-2	CASSEVGGGGADGYTF
TRBV7-8	TRBJ2-2	CASSFGGLNTGELFF
TRBV5-1	TRBJ1-3	CASSPASAGNTIYF
TRBV5-5	TRBJ1-2	CASSLNQGDYGYTF
TRBV14	TRBJ2-1	CASSPGWKGNEQFF
TRBV6-6	TRBJ2-1	CASNGVSSYNEQFF
TRBV19	TRBJ2-1	CASSIGREGLFEQFF
TRBV6-6	TRBJ1-4	CASSLNEKLFF
TRBV10-3	TRBJ2-3	CAISPSGGADTQYF
TRBV18	TRBJ1-3	CASSPRSGTIYF
TRBV2	TRBJ1-1	CASSERGRWTEAFF
TRBV5-1	TRBJ1-1	CASSYDLVSTEAFF
TRBV19	TRBJ1-5	CVSRGTGERPQHF
TRBV10-1	TRBJ2-7	CASSVLRDRSSEQYF
TRBV2	TRBJ1-3	CASSRTVSEGNTIYF
TRBV2	TRBJ2-7	CASSDMGAGNTYEQYF
TRBV5-1	TRBJ2-3	CASSLGLAEPKTDTQYF
TRBV9	TRBJ1-1	CASSVHGENTEAFF
TRBV11-3	TRBJ2-5	CASSPLNPTGYQETQYF
TRBV6-5	TRBJ1-1	CASSPWTGGWTEAFF
TRBV2	TRBJ1-1	CASSAPGGVTEAFF
TRBV5-1	TRBJ1-4	CASSQQDNEKLFF
TRBV28	TRBJ2-5	CASSLSGPSETQYF
TRBV18	TRBJ1-3	CASSPGTDIGNTIYF
TRBV7-7	TRBJ2-3	CASSQTGRTDTQYF
TRBV28	TRBJ1-2	CASSRGQGVLNYGYTF
TRBV7-6	TRBJ1-2	CASSPLLDYGYTF
TRBV9	TRBJ2-5	CASSSGQVLGKETQYF
TRBV9	TRBJ1-5	CASSVSYSSNQPQHF
TRBV19	TRBJ2-6	CASSMDRAGANVLTF
TRBV29-1	TRBJ2-3	CSVEAGTDTQYF
TRBV7-2	TRBJ2-2	CASSPVDSHGELFF
TRBV10-3	TRBJ2-6	CAINPGTRSGANVLTF
TRBV25-1	TRBJ1-2	CASSGPGQGLGAYGYTF
TRBV10-3	TRBJ1-1	CAISDPGTVNTEAFF